This is a list of T cell receptor beta chains from one sample in a study of T-cell reconstitution after alpha-beta-depleted transplantation in children. TCRdb redid the calling of the PCR reads with MiXCR, one entry per CDR3 protein. Of some 200,000 distinct CDR3 sequences listed, 7.5% to 9.5% are singletons. The material sequenced was PBMCs, mostly from graft donor cells, taken 360 days after TCRalphabeta/CD19-depleted stem cell transplant. These receptors were obtained from a male patient between 2 and 10 years old who had a stem cell transplant for acute myeloid leukemia, so the T cells may come from the graft donor. CDR3s include the opening cysteine and the closing phenylalanine or tryptophan. The D gene is left open where the match is weak. Clone size is shown for a subset of rows, as once, few, many or a class of expanded clone.

j_call v_call clone_size d_call cdr3_aa cdr3_nt
TRBJ2-4 TRBV5-5 few TRBD1 CASSDGQEGLNIQYF TGTGCCAGCAGCGACGGACAGGAAGGCTTAAACATTCAGTACTTC
TRBJ1-3 TRBV5-1 few . CASSPGHGPNSGNTIYF TGCGCCAGCAGCCCCGGACACGGCCCCAACTCCGGAAACACCATATATTTT
TRBJ2-7 TRBV10-3 many TRBD1 CAIRPGTGTYEQYF TGTGCCATCAGGCCGGGGACAGGGACCTACGAGCAGTACTTC
TRBJ2-7 TRBV5-1 few TRBD1 CASSAGTGLFEQYF TGCGCCAGCAGCGCGGGGACAGGGTTATTCGAGCAGTACTTC
TRBJ2-1 TRBV5-1 . . CASSFSRGYNEQFF TGCGCCAGCAGCTTTTCAAGGGGGTACAATGAGCAGTTCTTC
TRBJ2-7 TRBV29-1 many . CSVEEATAPSYEQYF TGCAGCGTTGAAGAGGCGACAGCACCTTCCTACGAGCAGTACTTC
TRBJ1-5 TRBV5-5 many TRBD1 CASSFGTGGQPQHF TGTGCCAGCAGCTTTGGGACAGGGGGTCAGCCCCAGCATTTT
TRBJ2-2 TRBV12-3/TRBV12-4 . TRBD2 CASRDSGRFNTGELFF TGTGCCAGCAGGGATAGCGGGAGATTTAACACCGGGGAGCTGTTTTTT
TRBJ2-1 TRBV5-1 many TRBD2 CASSPTSGGFGEQFF TGCGCCAGCAGCCCGACTAGCGGGGGGTTTGGGGAGCAGTTCTTC
TRBJ2-5 TRBV7-6 few TRBD2 CASSLVAGGLQETQYF TGTGCCAGCAGCTTAGTCGCGGGGGGACTCCAAGAGACCCAGTACTTC
TRBJ1-1 TRBV3-1 many . CASSPFRAEPNTEAFF TGTGCCAGCAGCCCTTTCCGGGCAGAACCGAACACTGAAGCTTTCTTT
TRBJ2-1 TRBV6-2/TRBV6-3 few . CASSATPDLREQFF TGTGCCAGCAGTGCAACTCCCGACCTCCGGGAGCAGTTCTTC
TRBJ2-7 TRBV10-3 many TRBD1 CASSGTDYEQYF TGTGCCAGCTCCGGGACAGACTACGAGCAGTACTTC